This section outlines one T cell receptor beta chain sequence together with its context. Its antigen is unknown. TCRdb's table, derived via immunoSEQ multiplex PCR, lists solely in-frame clones and lacks some. The sample shows roughly 350,000 clones, about 88% of them seen only once. The sample comes from a study of Ad26.COV2.S vaccination and SARS-CoV-2 variants. Study findings and constraints: The breadth of spike-specific CD8+ and CD4+ T cell responses after vaccination was reportedly substantial. Analyses that measured TCR breadth and depth may have underestimated total T cell responses. While placebo recipients had lower spike-specific TCR breadth, vaccine recipients had more. Vaccinated and placebo-treated recipients had similar non-spike TCR breadth.

Regarding treatment: around 19 received Ad26.COV2.S at low or high dose, single or two shots; about 5 received placebo; per-sample allocation not given. On day 63 after the first injection, vaccine and placebo recipients gave samples. Germline CDR1 reads SEHNR; CDR2 reads FQNEAQ (reference sequence). This CDR3 region has 16 residues. The ends lost 5 bases at V and 10 bases at J; junction bases unmatched: 12. The chain employs TRBV7-9 and TRBJ2-1, with 12 bases identical to TRBD2. The source was peripheral blood, collected in a trial of Ad26.COV2.S vaccine versus placebo. The receptor was derived from a person between 18 and 59 years old who received the Ad26.COV2.S COVID-19 vaccine or a placebo. DNA for the CDR3: TGTGCCAGCAGCCTGGGACTAGCGGGCAGCAAAGACGAGCAGTTCTTC. Amino acids: CASSLGLAGSKDEQFF.